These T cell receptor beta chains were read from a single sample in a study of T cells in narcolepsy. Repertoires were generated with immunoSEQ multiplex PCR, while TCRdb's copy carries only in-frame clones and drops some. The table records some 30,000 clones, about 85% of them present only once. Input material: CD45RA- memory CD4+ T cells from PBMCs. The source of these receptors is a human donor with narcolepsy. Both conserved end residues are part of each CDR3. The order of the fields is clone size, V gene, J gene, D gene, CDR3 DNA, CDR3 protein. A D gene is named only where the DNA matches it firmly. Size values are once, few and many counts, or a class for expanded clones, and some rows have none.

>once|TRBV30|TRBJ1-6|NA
TGTGCCTGGAGGGGCCAAGGGGCTAATTCACCCCTCCACTTT
CAWRGQGANSPLHF
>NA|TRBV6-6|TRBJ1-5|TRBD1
TGTGCCAGCACGACAGGGGATCCCCGGAATCAGCCCCAGCATTTT
CASTTGDPRNQPQHF
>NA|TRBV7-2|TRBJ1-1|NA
TGTGCCAGCAGCTTAAGATTGGCAGGAAGTGAAGCTTTCTTT
CASSLRLAGSEAFF
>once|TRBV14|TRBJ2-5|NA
TGTGCCAGCAGCCAAGTTAGCTTCGCGGGGCTCCAAGAGACCCAGTACTTC
CASSQVSFAGLQETQYF
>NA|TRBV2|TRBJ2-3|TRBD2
TGTGCCAGCACCGGACTAGCGGGAGGGGATACGCAGTATTTT
CASTGLAGGDTQYF
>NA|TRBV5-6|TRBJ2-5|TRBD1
TGTGCCAGCAGCGTCCCGGACAGGGGTGCAGAGACCCAGTACTTC
CASSVPDRGAETQYF
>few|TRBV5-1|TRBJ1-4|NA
TGCGCCAGCAGCTGGGACGGCTCTAATGAAAAACTGTTTTTT
CASSWDGSNEKLFF
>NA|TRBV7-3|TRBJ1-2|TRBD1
TGTGCCAGCAGCCCTCAGACAGGGATGGGCTATGGCTACACCTTC
CASSPQTGMGYGYTF
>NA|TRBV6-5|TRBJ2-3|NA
TGTGCCAGCAGTTTTGGGGGAACTAGCACAGATACGCAGTATTTT
CASSFGGTSTDTQYF
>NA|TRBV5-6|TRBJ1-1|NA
TGTGCCAGCGGCCATGGGTCAGGGAATGAAGCTTTCTTT
CASGHGSGNEAFF